These T cell receptor beta chains were read from a single sample in a study of shared clonotypes between healthy human individuals. Libraries were prepared by immunoSEQ multiplex PCR; TCRdb keeps only in-frame clonotypes and omits some of them. In the table there are more than 400,000 clones, about 95% of which are singletons. Sequences were obtained from naive CD4+ T cells sorted from blood. The receptors shown here come from a woman in her thirties in good health. Both conserved end residues are part of each CDR3. Fields, in order: J gene, V gene, clone size, D gene, CDR3 DNA, CDR3 protein. A D gene is named only where the DNA matches it firmly. Some rows have no size entry. The others give once, few or many, or a class for an expanded clone.

j_call: TRBJ2-7
v_call: TRBV28
clone_size: -
d_call: -
cdr3_nt: TGTGCCAGCAGGGGCGGGGACGAGCAGTACTTC
cdr3_aa: CASRGGDEQYF

j_call: TRBJ2-3
v_call: TRBV19
clone_size: once
d_call: -
cdr3_nt: TGTGCCACCAAGAATCAGGGGCGAACAGATACGCAGTATTTT
cdr3_aa: CATKNQGRTDTQYF

j_call: TRBJ1-3
v_call: TRBV18
clone_size: -
d_call: -
cdr3_nt: TGTGCCAGCTCACCACAACAGGGAGAAAACACCATATATTTT
cdr3_aa: CASSPQQGENTIYF

j_call: TRBJ2-1
v_call: TRBV28
clone_size: -
d_call: TRBD2
cdr3_nt: TGTGCCAGCAGTTTATGGGGGGGGATCGTGGTCTTC
cdr3_aa: CASSLWGGIVVF

j_call: TRBJ2-1
v_call: TRBV10-2
clone_size: -
d_call: TRBD2
cdr3_nt: TGCGCCAGCAGAGAAACCGGGACTAGCGCTCCCAATGAGCAGTTCTTC
cdr3_aa: CASRETGTSAPNEQFF

j_call: TRBJ2-1
v_call: TRBV5-1
clone_size: -
d_call: TRBD2
cdr3_nt: TGCGCCAGCAGCGGCACTAGCGGGAGCTATGGTGAGCAGTTCTTC
cdr3_aa: CASSGTSGSYGEQFF

j_call: TRBJ1-2
v_call: TRBV18
clone_size: -
d_call: -
cdr3_nt: TGTGCCAGCTCACCCCTGGGAGGGAAGTCTAACTATGGCTACACCTTC
cdr3_aa: CASSPLGGKSNYGYTF

j_call: TRBJ1-6
v_call: TRBV30
clone_size: -
d_call: -
cdr3_nt: TGTGCCTGGAGTGAAACGAATTCACCCCTCCACTTT
cdr3_aa: CAWSETNSPLHF

j_call: TRBJ2-7
v_call: TRBV28
clone_size: -
d_call: -
cdr3_nt: TGTGCCAGCAGTTTATACGGCGGGGACTACGAGCAGTACTTC
cdr3_aa: CASSLYGGDYEQYF

j_call: TRBJ2-3
v_call: TRBV7-7
clone_size: -
d_call: -
cdr3_nt: TGTGCCAGCAGCTCCTCGGGGGAAAATACGCAGTATTTT
cdr3_aa: CASSSSGENTQYF

j_call: TRBJ2-7
v_call: TRBV4-2
clone_size: -
d_call: TRBD2
cdr3_nt: TGTGCCAGCAGCCAAGATTCGAGCGGGAGGGCCGGCGAGCAGTACTTC
cdr3_aa: CASSQDSSGRAGEQYF

j_call: TRBJ2-3
v_call: TRBV2
clone_size: -
d_call: -
cdr3_nt: TGTGCCAGCAGGGGTCCAGATACGCAGTATTTT
cdr3_aa: CASRGPDTQYF

j_call: TRBJ2-7
v_call: TRBV7-6
clone_size: -
d_call: -
cdr3_nt: TGTGCCAGCAGCCCTCGGTGGGGGAACGAGCAGTACTTC
cdr3_aa: CASSPRWGNEQYF

j_call: TRBJ1-5
v_call: TRBV7-9
clone_size: -
d_call: -
cdr3_nt: TGTGCCAGCAGCCAAAAAAATCAGCCCCAGCATTTT
cdr3_aa: CASSQKNQPQHF

j_call: TRBJ2-7
v_call: TRBV5-1
clone_size: -
d_call: -
cdr3_nt: TGCGCCAGCAGCGCCTCCGGGGAATGGAGCTACGAGCAGTACTTC
cdr3_aa: CASSASGEWSYEQYF

j_call: TRBJ2-2
v_call: TRBV28
clone_size: few
d_call: TRBD1
cdr3_nt: TGTGCCGGAAGGACAGGGAACGTCGGGGAGCTGTTTTTT
cdr3_aa: CAGRTGNVGELFF

j_call: TRBJ2-5
v_call: TRBV2
clone_size: -
d_call: -
cdr3_nt: TGTGCCAGCAGTGATCCTAGAAGTATGGAGACCCAGTACTTC
cdr3_aa: CASSDPRSMETQYF

j_call: TRBJ2-1
v_call: TRBV4-1
clone_size: -
d_call: -
cdr3_nt: TGCGCCAGCAGTCGAGGGTCGCTCGCTGACAATGAGCAGTTCTTC
cdr3_aa: CASSRGSLADNEQFF

j_call: TRBJ2-7
v_call: TRBV5-1
clone_size: -
d_call: -
cdr3_nt: TGCGCCAGCAGCCCCCACATGGGCTCCTACGAGCAGTACTTC
cdr3_aa: CASSPHMGSYEQYF

j_call: TRBJ2-7
v_call: TRBV15
clone_size: -
d_call: -
cdr3_nt: TGTGCCACCAGCAGAGATGGGTGGGCCCACGAGCAGTACTTC
cdr3_aa: CATSRDGWAHEQYF

j_call: TRBJ2-6
v_call: TRBV7-2
clone_size: once
d_call: -
cdr3_nt: TGTGCCAGCAGACGGGTCGGGGCCAACGTCCTGACTTTC
cdr3_aa: CASRRVGANVLTF

j_call: TRBJ1-1
v_call: TRBV21-1
clone_size: -
d_call: -
cdr3_nt: TGTGCCAGCAGCAAACTCTGCTGGCGCCAGGGGAACACTGAAGCTTTCTTT
cdr3_aa: CASSKLCWRQGNTEAFF

j_call: TRBJ2-5
v_call: TRBV7-2
clone_size: -
d_call: TRBD2
cdr3_nt: TGTGCCAGCAGCTTAGATATAGCGGGAGGACAAGAGACCCAGTACTTC
cdr3_aa: CASSLDIAGGQETQYF

j_call: TRBJ2-7
v_call: TRBV6-5
clone_size: -
d_call: TRBD1
cdr3_nt: TGTGCCAGCAGTTATCGGGGGACAGGGGGTTCCTACGAGCAGTACTTC
cdr3_aa: CASSYRGTGGSYEQYF

j_call: TRBJ2-1
v_call: TRBV4-2
clone_size: -
d_call: TRBD2
cdr3_nt: TGTGCCAGCAGCCAGGGACTAGCGGACTACAATGAGCAGTTCTTC
cdr3_aa: CASSQGLADYNEQFF

j_call: TRBJ1-5
v_call: TRBV5-8
clone_size: -
d_call: -
cdr3_nt: TGTGCCAGCAGCTTGGGGCAGATCTTCAATCAGCCCCAGCATTTT
cdr3_aa: CASSLGQIFNQPQHF

j_call: TRBJ1-2
v_call: TRBV18
clone_size: once
d_call: -
cdr3_nt: TGTGCCAGCTCACCATACGACAGTCAGCGCGGCTATGGCTACACCTTC
cdr3_aa: CASSPYDSQRGYGYTF

j_call: TRBJ1-5
v_call: TRBV6-6
clone_size: -
d_call: -
cdr3_nt: TGTGCCAGCAGTTACGGGGGTAGCAATCAGCCCCAGCATTTT
cdr3_aa: CASSYGGSNQPQHF

j_call: TRBJ1-2
v_call: TRBV7-3
clone_size: -
d_call: TRBD1
cdr3_nt: TGTGCCAGCAGCGTGACAGGGTTCGATGGCTACACCTTC
cdr3_aa: CASSVTGFDGYTF

j_call: TRBJ2-7
v_call: TRBV2
clone_size: -
d_call: -
cdr3_nt: TGTGCCAGCAGTGATTTAAGGGCCCGGCGGTACTTC
cdr3_aa: CASSDLRARRYF

j_call: TRBJ2-1
v_call: TRBV7-8
clone_size: -
d_call: TRBD2
cdr3_nt: TGTGCCAGCAGCTTAGATGGACTAGCGGGTCTCAATGAGCAGTTCTTC
cdr3_aa: CASSLDGLAGLNEQFF

j_call: TRBJ2-3
v_call: TRBV7-9
clone_size: -
d_call: -
cdr3_nt: TGTGCCAGCAGCTTCACTCAGGCTGATACGCAGTATTTT
cdr3_aa: CASSFTQADTQYF